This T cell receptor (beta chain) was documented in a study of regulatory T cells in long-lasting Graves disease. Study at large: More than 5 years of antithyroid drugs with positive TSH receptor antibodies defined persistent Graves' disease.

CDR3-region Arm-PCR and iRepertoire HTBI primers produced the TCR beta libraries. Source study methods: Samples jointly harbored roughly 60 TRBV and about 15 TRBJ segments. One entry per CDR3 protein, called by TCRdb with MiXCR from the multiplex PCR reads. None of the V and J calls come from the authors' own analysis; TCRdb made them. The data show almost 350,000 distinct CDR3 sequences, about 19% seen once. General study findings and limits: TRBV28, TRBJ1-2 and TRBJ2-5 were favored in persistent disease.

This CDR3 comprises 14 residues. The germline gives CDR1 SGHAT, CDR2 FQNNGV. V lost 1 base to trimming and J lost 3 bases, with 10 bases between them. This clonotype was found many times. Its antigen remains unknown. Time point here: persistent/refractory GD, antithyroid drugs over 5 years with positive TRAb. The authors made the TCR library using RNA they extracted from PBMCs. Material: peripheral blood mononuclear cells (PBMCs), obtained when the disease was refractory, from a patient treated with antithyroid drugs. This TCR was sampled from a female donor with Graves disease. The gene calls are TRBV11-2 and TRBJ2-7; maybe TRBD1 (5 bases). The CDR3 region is CASSLGSRGYEQYF. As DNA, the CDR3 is TGTGCCAGCAGCTTAGGTTCTAGGGGCTACGAGCAGTACTTC. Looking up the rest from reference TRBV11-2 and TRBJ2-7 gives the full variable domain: EAGVAQSPRYKIIEKRQSVAFWCNPISGHATLYWYQQILGQGPKLLIQFQNNGVVDDSQLPKDRFSAERLKGVDSTLKIQPAKLEDSAVYLCASSLGSRGYEQYFGPGTRLTVT.